Each of the 26 T cell receptor beta chains below was sequenced from the same sample in a study of shared clonotypes between healthy human individuals. Naive CD8 isolation took CD45RO-negative cells positively selected for CCR7 and excluded terminally differentiated effector memory CD45RA+ cells. Assay: immunoSEQ multiplex PCR; the TCRdb copy retains only in-frame clones and omits some. The sample records about 870,000 clones, 90% to 95% being singletons. The sequencing sample was made of naive CD8+ T cells sorted from blood. These receptors were obtained from a man aged 25 to 45 in good health.

This clone has just one count. V is TRBV7-9 and J is TRBJ2-3, with D possibly being TRBD1 or TRBD2 (5 bases each). Trimming shortened V by 2 bases and J by 0 bases, and 12 bases separated the two germline ends. CDR3 length: 16 residues. CDR1 is SEHNR and CDR2 is FQNEAQ in the germline V gene (reference sequence). CDR3: CASSLLATESTDTQYF. CDR3 bases: TGTGCCAGCAGCTTATTAGCGACAGAGAGCACAGATACGCAGTATTTT.

The chain employs TRBV18 and TRBJ2-5; D is undetermined. Germline V CDR1 and CDR2: KGHSH, LQKENI. V was trimmed by 3 bases and J by 1 base, leaving 12 bases between them. This CDR3 spans 15 amino acids. The CDR3 loop reads CASSPLGFSQETQYF. The CDR3 nucleotides read TGTGCCAGCTCACCCCTTGGGTTTAGCCAAGAGACCCAGTACTTC.

V usage is TRBV7-9 and J usage is TRBJ1-1; a weak D match, TRBD1 (5 bases). Per germline, CDR1 SEHNR and CDR2 FQNEAQ (reference sequence). The CDR3 extends over 18 amino acids. V shed 5 bases and J shed 0 bases, with 22 bases lying between them. The CDR3 is CASSPLFGGGRLNTEAFF. The CDR3 DNA sequence: TGTGCCAGCAGCCCCCTGTTCGGGGGAGGAAGGCTGAACACTGAAGCTTTCTTT.

The chain couples TRBV6-6 to TRBJ2-7; D might be TRBD1 or TRBD2, each matching 5 bases. The V end was cut by 7 bases, the J end by 5 bases, with 21 bases between. The CDR3 consists of 15 residues. CDR1 is MNHNY and CDR2 is SVGAGI in the germline V gene (reference sequence). The CDR3 sequence is CASNEGWGTANEQYF. CDR3 coding DNA: TGTGCCAGCAACGAGGGGTGGGGGACGGCGAACGAGCAGTACTTC.

V usage is TRBV4-1 and J usage is TRBJ2-3; 7 bases map to TRBD2. V lost 0 bases to trimming and J lost 2 bases; unmatched junction nucleotides: 11. Germline assignment: CDR1 MGHRA and CDR2 YSYEKL. CDR3 size: 18 residues. CDR3 bases: TGCGCCAGCAGCCAAGAACCGCCTAGCGGAATTACCACAGATACGCAGTATTTT. Amino acids: CASSQEPPSGITTDTQYF.

The chain is built from TRBV11-3 and TRBJ2-1; D call uncertain. The germline gives CDR1 SGHNT, CDR2 YENEEA. V was pared by 1 base and J by 2 bases, with 9 bases between. The CDR3 contains 15 residues. The CDR3 protein is CASSLGSVTYNEQFF. CDR3 bases: TGTGCCAGCAGCTTAGGTTCAGTCACCTACAATGAGCAGTTCTTC. The complete variable domain, with remaining parts taken from reference TRBV11-3 and TRBJ2-1, reads EAGVVQSPRYKIIEKKQPVAFWCNPISGHNTLYWYLQNLGQGPELLIRYENEEAVDDSQLPKDRFSAERLKGVDSTLKIQPAELGDSAVYLCASSLGSVTYNEQFFGPGTRLTVL.

The V gene is TRBV4-1, the J gene TRBJ2-3; D might be TRBD2 (6 bases). CDR1 and CDR2 from the germline V gene are MGHRA and YSYEKL. Trimming took off 1 base at V and 0 bases at J, with 11 bases between the two ends. The CDR3 length is 16 residues. The CDR3 region has the DNA TGCGCCAGCAGCCAAGGGGGACTCACTAGCACAGATACGCAGTATTTT. Translating gives CASSQGGLTSTDTQYF.

DNA for the CDR3: TGTGCCAGCAGGAGGTCAACTAATGAAAAACTGTTTTTT. Translating it yields CASRRSTNEKLFF. The chain is built from TRBV6-1 and TRBJ1-4; D is unresolved. Germline CDR1 and CDR2: MNHNS and SASEGT. Trimming stripped 6 bases from V and 0 bases from J, with 5 bases between. CDR3 length equals 13 residues.

This chain uses TRBV7-9 with TRBJ2-5, with 7 bases aligning to TRBD1. The V and J ends lost 4 bases and 9 bases, in that order; junction bases with no gene match: 8. The CDR3 is 13 amino acids. Germline V gives CDR1 SEHNR, CDR2 FQNEAQ (reference sequence). CDR3 nucleotides: TGTGCCAGCAGCTCAGACAGGGTCGGGGCCCAGTACTTC. Amino acids: CASSSDRVGAQYF. The whole variable domain, filled in from reference TRBV7-9 and TRBJ2-5, reads DTGVSQNPRHKITKRGQNVTFRCDPISEHNRLYWYRQTLGQGPEFLTYFQNEAQLEKSRLLSDRFSAERPKGSFSTLEIQRTEQGDSAMYLCASSSDRVGAQYFGPGTRLLVL.

With regard to this clone: Other DNA sequences in this specimen translate into the identical CDR3. The chain is built from TRBV19 and TRBJ2-2; a weak D match, TRBD1 (5 bases). The CDR3 spans 14 residues. CDR1 and CDR2 from the germline V gene are LNHDA and SQIVND (reference sequence). Trimming took 2 bases from V and 1 from J, leaving 5 bases between them. The CDR3 here is CASSIRGNTGELFF. As DNA, the CDR3 is TGTGCCAGTAGTATAAGGGGGAACACCGGGGAGCTGTTTTTT.

The rearrangement uses TRBV2 and TRBJ2-3; TRBD1 is a possible D gene (5 bases). Deletions cut 1 base from V and 1 base from J, with 6 bases between. This CDR3 is built from 14 residues. CDR1 and CDR2 from the germline V gene are SNHLY and FYNNEI. CDR3 in amino acids: CASSEEQGTDTQYF. The CDR3 coding sequence is TGTGCCAGCAGTGAAGAACAGGGCACAGATACGCAGTATTTT.

The rearrangement joins TRBV5-6 to TRBJ2-3; no reliable D call. The CDR3 loop spans 16 amino acids. Germline V gene sequence: CDR1 SGHDT, CDR2 YYEEEE. The V end lost 4 bases, the J end lost 0 bases, and 15 bases lay between the germline ends. This CDR3 is CASSLVGPSSTDTQYF. Written as DNA, the CDR3 is TGTGCCAGCAGCCTCGTCGGTCCCTCGAGCACAGATACGCAGTATTTT.

CDR3 nucleotides: TGTGCCAGCTCACCGGACAGCTCCTACAATGAGCAGTTCTTC. Translation: CASSPDSSYNEQFF. The J gene is TRBJ2-1, the V gene TRBV18, with D perhaps TRBD1 (6 bases). Germline values: CDR1 KGHSH, CDR2 LQKENI. This CDR3 has 14 residues. V shed 3 bases and J shed 0 bases, with 6 bases lying between them.

The chain has TRBV6-6 and TRBJ1-5; D unresolved. V dropped 7 bases and J dropped 1 base, with 5 bases sitting between them. Germline CDR1 reads MNHNY; CDR2 reads SVGAGI (reference sequence). The CDR3 has 12 amino acids. CDR3 region: CASKNSNQPQHF. As DNA, the CDR3 is TGTGCCAGCAAGAACAGCAATCAGCCCCAGCATTTT.

This chain uses TRBV7-9 with TRBJ2-5; perhaps TRBD2 as D (5 bases). There are 15 residues in the CDR3. CDR1 and CDR2 (germline): SEHNR, FQNEAQ (reference sequence). V was clipped by 3 bases and J by 5 bases, with 16 bases between them. In nucleotides, the CDR3 is TGTGCCAGCAGCTTCCCCCGAAAGGGAGTGGAGACCCAGTACTTC. It specifies CASSFPRKGVETQYF.

V and J are TRBV15 and TRBJ2-5; D is possibly TRBD2 (6 bases). The germline V and J ends were trimmed by 3 bases and 5 bases, with 19 bases remaining between them. Germline V lookup: CDR1 LNHNV, CDR2 YYDKDF (reference sequence). This CDR3 is built from 16 residues. The CDR3 nucleotides are TGTGCCACCAGCAGGAATTCTCCGGGACTCGGGGAGACCCAGTACTTC. Translating it yields CATSRNSPGLGETQYF.

The chain is built from TRBV10-3 and TRBJ2-1; possibly TRBD2 for D (6 bases). CDR3 length: 15 amino acids. Germline V gene data show CDR1 as ENHRY and CDR2 as SYGVKD. Trimming shortened V by 3 bases and J by 4 bases, and 13 bases separated the two germline ends. This CDR3 reads CAISDSSAMYNEQFF. CDR3 in DNA: TGTGCCATCAGTGATTCTAGCGCGATGTACAATGAGCAGTTCTTC.

This clone was seen just once. The rearrangement joins TRBV15 to TRBJ1-1, with 9 bases aligning to TRBD1. Germline V lookup: CDR1 LNHNV, CDR2 YYDKDF (reference sequence). J lost 4 bases, V lost 5 bases, and 8 bases had no gene match. This CDR3 has 15 amino acids. The CDR3 coding sequence is TGTGCCACCAGCCTAACAGGGGGCTCTGCCACTGAAGCTTTCTTT. Its protein is CATSLTGGSATEAFF.

The genes are TRBV9 and TRBJ1-1, with D perhaps matching TRBD1 (5 bases). The CDR3 runs 17 residues. Trimming took 0 bases from V and 1 from J, leaving 16 bases between them. Germline V lookup: CDR1 SGDLS, CDR2 YYNGEE. The CDR3: CASSVAGGGVANTEAFF. The CDR3 DNA is TGTGCCAGCAGCGTAGCCGGGGGAGGGGTGGCGAACACTGAAGCTTTCTTT.

The rearrangement joins TRBV5-4 to TRBJ2-5; 7 bases are shared with TRBD1. Germline CDR1 reads SGHNT; CDR2 reads YYREEE (reference sequence). The CDR3 sequence is 16 residues long. V shed 4 bases and J 2 bases; nucleotides not matched to a gene: 11. CDR3 sequence (DNA): TGTGCCAGCAGCGACAACAGGGGTGGTTGGCAAGAGACCCAGTACTTC. It translates to CASSDNRGGWQETQYF.

J is TRBJ1-2 and V is TRBV7-9; 8 nucleotides match TRBD1. The CDR3 spans 14 residues. V was clipped by 5 bases and J by 8 bases; unmatched bases: 10. Germline V lookup: CDR1 SEHNR, CDR2 FQNEAQ (reference sequence). CDR3 bases: TGTGCCAGCAGCCCCGTCGGACGGGACAGGGGCTACACCTTC. This codes for CASSPVGRDRGYTF.

The chain employs TRBV5-6 and TRBJ2-6; TRBD2 is a possible D gene (6 bases). V gave up 0 bases and J gave up 2 bases, with 12 bases separating them. Germline V lookup: CDR1 SGHDT, CDR2 YYEEEE. This CDR3 has 17 residues. This CDR3 is CASSLAEGWAGANVLTF. The CDR3 DNA reads as TGTGCCAGCAGCTTGGCGGAGGGCTGGGCTGGGGCCAACGTCCTGACTTTC.

The rearrangement links TRBV28 to TRBJ2-2; D may be TRBD1 (6 bases). V was trimmed by 1 base and J by 6 bases, leaving 15 bases between them. CDR3 length equals 16 residues. Germline V gene lookup returns CDR1 MDHEN and CDR2 SYDVKM. The CDR3 bases are TGTGCCAGCAGTTTATCGGGTAGGGGGAATCCCGGGGAGCTGTTTTTT. Protein sequence: CASSLSGRGNPGELFF.

The rearrangement links TRBV28 to TRBJ2-1, with a weak D call TRBD1 (6 bases). Per the germline V gene, CDR1 is MDHEN and CDR2 is SYDVKM. This CDR3 region has 17 residues. With 6 bases removed from V and 4 bases from J, the gap between germline ends came to 22 bases. CDR3 sequence reads: CASRTNLRGLGYNEQFF. In DNA, the CDR3 is TGTGCCAGCAGAACTAACCTCAGGGGATTGGGATACAATGAGCAGTTCTTC.

The gene calls are TRBV2 and TRBJ2-1, with 7 nucleotides matching TRBD2. Trimming cost V 5 bases and J 6 bases; bases outside gene matches: 7. The CDR3 contains 14 residues. Germline lookup yields CDR1 SNHLY and CDR2 FYNNEI. The CDR3 spells CASSPSASGNEQFF. In nucleotides, the CDR3 is TGTGCCAGCAGTCCCTCGGCTAGCGGCAATGAGCAGTTCTTC.

This clone was counted between two and nine times. Other DNA sequences of this sample code for an identical CDR3. The V call is TRBV28, the J call TRBJ2-3, with D uncertain. CDR3 length: 11 amino acids. The ends were cut back, 3 bases at V and 5 bases at J, with 3 bases in the middle. Germline V CDR1 and CDR2: MDHEN, SYDVKM. The DNA for the CDR3 is TGTGCCAGCAGTTTCCTAGATACGCAGTATTTT. Protein product: CASSFLDTQYF.